This record covers a single TCR beta chain. Processing of graft tissue released intraepithelial and lamina propria lymphocytes. TCRdb's table, derived via immunoSEQ multiplex PCR, lists solely in-frame clones and lacks some. The sample records around 7,800 clones, more than 60% being singletons. CDR1 is MDHEN and CDR2 is SYDVKM in the germline V gene. The CDR3 totals 10 residues. Trimming cost V 8 bases and J 5 bases, with 6 bases left between them. These data originate in a study of graft-versus-host responses after intestinal transplantation. Specimen: ileum tissue, collected 50 to 55 days after transplant. The V and J genes are TRBV28 and TRBJ1-2; D not certain. The receptor was derived from a human patient who received an intestinal transplant, so some T cells may come from the graft donor. In DNA, the CDR3 is TGTGCCAGCGAGAATTATGGCTACACCTTC. The encoded protein is CASENYGYTF.